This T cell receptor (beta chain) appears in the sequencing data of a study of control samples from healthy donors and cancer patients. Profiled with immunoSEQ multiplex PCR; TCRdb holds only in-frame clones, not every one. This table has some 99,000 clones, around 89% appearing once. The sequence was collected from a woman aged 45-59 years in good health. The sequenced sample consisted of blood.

CDR3 nucleotides: TGTGCCAGCAGTCCCGATGGGGCGGGCGGAAACACCATATATTTT. Its protein product is CASSPDGAGGNTIYF. The rearrangement uses TRBV2 and TRBJ1-3; a weak D match, TRBD1 (5 bases). CDR1 is SNHLY, CDR2 FYNNEI, per germline. V was cut by 5 bases and J by 4 bases, with 15 bases left in between. The CDR3 totals 15 residues.